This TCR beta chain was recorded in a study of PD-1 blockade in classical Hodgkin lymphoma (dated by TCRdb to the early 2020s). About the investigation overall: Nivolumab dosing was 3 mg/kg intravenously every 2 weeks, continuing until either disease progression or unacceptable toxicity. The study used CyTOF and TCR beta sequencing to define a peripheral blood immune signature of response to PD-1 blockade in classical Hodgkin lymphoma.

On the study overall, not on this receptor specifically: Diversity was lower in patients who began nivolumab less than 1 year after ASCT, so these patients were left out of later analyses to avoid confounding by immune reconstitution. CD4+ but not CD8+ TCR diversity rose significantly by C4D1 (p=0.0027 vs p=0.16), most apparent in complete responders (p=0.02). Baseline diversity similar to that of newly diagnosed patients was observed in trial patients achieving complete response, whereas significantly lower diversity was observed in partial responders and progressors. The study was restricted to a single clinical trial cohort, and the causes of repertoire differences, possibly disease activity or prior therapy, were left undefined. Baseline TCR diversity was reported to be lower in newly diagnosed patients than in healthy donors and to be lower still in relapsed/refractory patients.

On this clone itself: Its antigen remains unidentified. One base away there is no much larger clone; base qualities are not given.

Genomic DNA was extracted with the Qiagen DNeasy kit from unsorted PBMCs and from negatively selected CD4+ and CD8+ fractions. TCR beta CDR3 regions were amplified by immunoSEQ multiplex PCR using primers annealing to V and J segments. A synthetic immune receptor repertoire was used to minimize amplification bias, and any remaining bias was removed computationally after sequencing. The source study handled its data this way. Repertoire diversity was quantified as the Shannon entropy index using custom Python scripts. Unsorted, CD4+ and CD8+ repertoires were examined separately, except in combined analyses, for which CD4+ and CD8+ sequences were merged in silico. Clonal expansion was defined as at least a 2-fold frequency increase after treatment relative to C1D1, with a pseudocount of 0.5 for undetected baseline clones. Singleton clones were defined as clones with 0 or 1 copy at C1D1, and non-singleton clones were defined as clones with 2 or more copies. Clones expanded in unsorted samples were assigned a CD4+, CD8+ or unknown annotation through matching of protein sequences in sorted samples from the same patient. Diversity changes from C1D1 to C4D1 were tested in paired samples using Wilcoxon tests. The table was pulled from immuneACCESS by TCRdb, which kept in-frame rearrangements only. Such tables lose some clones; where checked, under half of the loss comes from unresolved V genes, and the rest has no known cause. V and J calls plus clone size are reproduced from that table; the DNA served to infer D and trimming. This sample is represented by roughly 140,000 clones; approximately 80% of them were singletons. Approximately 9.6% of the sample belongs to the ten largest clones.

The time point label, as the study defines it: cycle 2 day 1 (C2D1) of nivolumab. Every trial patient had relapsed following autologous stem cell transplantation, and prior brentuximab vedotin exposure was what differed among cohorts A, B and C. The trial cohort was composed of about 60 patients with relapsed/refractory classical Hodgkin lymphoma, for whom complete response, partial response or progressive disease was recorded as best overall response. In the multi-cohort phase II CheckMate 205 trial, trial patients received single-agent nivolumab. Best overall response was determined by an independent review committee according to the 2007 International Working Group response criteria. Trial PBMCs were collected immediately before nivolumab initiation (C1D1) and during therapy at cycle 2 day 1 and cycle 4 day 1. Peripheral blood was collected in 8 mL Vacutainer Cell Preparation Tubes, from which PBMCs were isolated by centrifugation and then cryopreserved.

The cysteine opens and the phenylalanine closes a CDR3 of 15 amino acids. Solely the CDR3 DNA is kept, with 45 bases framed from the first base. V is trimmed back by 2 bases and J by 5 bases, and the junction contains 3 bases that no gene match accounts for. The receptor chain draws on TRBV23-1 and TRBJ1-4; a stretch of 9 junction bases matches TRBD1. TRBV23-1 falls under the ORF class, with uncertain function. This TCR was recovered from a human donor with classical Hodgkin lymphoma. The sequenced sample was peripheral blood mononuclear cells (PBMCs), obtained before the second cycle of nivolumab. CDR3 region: CASSQEGQGNEKLFF. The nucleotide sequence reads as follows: TGCGCCAGCAGTCAAGAGGGACAGGGAAATGAAAAACTGTTTTTT.